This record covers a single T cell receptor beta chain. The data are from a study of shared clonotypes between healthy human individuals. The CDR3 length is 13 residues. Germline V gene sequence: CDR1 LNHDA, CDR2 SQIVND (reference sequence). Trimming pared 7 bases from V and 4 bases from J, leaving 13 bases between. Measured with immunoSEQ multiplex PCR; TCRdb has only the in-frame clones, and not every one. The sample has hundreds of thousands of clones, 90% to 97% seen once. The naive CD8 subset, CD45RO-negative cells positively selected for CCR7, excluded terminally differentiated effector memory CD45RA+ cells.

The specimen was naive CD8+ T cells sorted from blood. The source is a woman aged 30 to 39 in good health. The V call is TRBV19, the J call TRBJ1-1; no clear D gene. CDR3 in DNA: TGTGCCAGTAAGGTGGGAAGGAGCACTGAAGCTTTCTTT. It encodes CASKVGRSTEAFF.